These 29 T cell receptor beta chains originate from one sample sequenced in a study of blood T cell repertoires in COVID-19. Repertoires were generated with immunoSEQ multiplex PCR, while TCRdb's copy carries only in-frame clones and drops some. In the table there are hundreds of thousands of clones, 88% of which are singletons. Sequencing was carried out using PBMCs or T cells enriched from blood (not recorded which). The receptors were gathered from a woman aged 40 to 55 with acute COVID-19.

The rearrangement links TRBV28 to TRBJ2-7; tentatively, D is TRBD2 (5 bases). The CDR3 extends over 11 amino acids. Germline V gene data show CDR1 as MDHEN and CDR2 as SYDVKM. Trimming removed 6 bases from V and 3 bases from J, with 6 bases in between. The CDR3 loop reads CASRDYYEQYF. The CDR3 DNA reads TGTGCCAGCAGAGACTACTACGAGCAGTACTTC.

This chain links TRBV7-9 with TRBJ2-7; 9 bases are shared with TRBD2. The CDR3 has 15 residues. Germline trimming cut 3 bases from V and 5 bases from J; bases unmatched to any gene: 8. Germline values: CDR1 SEHNR, CDR2 FQNEAQ (reference sequence). The CDR3 region is CASSLGLAGTHEQYF. The CDR3, as DNA: TGTGCCAGCAGCTTGGGACTAGCAGGAACCCACGAGCAGTACTTC.

V and J are TRBV5-1 and TRBJ2-3; D is possibly TRBD2 (6 bases). The CDR3 is made up of 16 amino acids. V was trimmed by 5 bases and J by 0 bases, leaving 16 bases between them. Germline lookup yields CDR1 SGHRS and CDR2 YFSETQ. CDR3 DNA sequence: TGCGCCAGCAGAGTAGCGGAACTACCTAGCACAGATACGCAGTATTTT. This sequence encodes CASRVAELPSTDTQYF.

The chain couples TRBV13 to TRBJ2-5, with 8 positions matching TRBD1. Germline V gives CDR1 PRHDT, CDR2 FYEKMQ (reference sequence). CDR3 size: 14 residues. Trimming removed 8 bases from V and 4 bases from J; junction bases left unmatched: 9. CDR3 amino acids: CASRDSDRGETQYF. The CDR3 region has the DNA TGTGCCAGCCGCGATTCCGACAGGGGAGAGACCCAGTACTTC.

This clone was observed a single time. CDR3 bases: TGTGCCAGCAGCCGCCTCGGGACAGGATCGTCCTTTTATGAAAAACTGTTTTTT. Amino acid sequence: CASSRLGTGSSFYEKLFF. The chain recombines TRBV14 with TRBJ1-4; 8 bases map to TRBD1. CDR1 is SGHDN, CDR2 FVKESK, per germline. J was trimmed by 6 bases and V by 4 bases; bases with no gene match: 16. The CDR3 length is 18 residues.

The chain links TRBV7-8 to TRBJ2-1, with TRBD2 as a possible D gene (5 bases). The V gene lost 3 bases and the J gene lost 5 bases, with 20 bases spanning the gap. The CDR3 has 17 residues. From germline, CDR1 is SGHVS and CDR2 FQNEAQ. DNA for the CDR3: TGTGCCAGCAGCTTCGTACTAGTTTATGGTGGACACAATGAGCAGTTCTTC. Amino acid sequence: CASSFVLVYGGHNEQFF.

This clone has a handful of counts. The chain combines TRBV28 with TRBJ1-2; 7 nucleotides match TRBD1. This CDR3 region has 14 residues. Trimming at V came to 5 bases and at J to 6 bases, leaving 9 bases not matched to a gene. Germline V gives CDR1 MDHEN, CDR2 SYDVKM. CDR3 sequence (DNA): TGTGCCAGCAGTGCCGACAGGGCTGTCCATGGCTACACCTTC. Translated, it gives CASSADRAVHGYTF.

The rearrangement joins TRBV7-2 to TRBJ2-5; a possible D gene is TRBD1 (7 bases). The CDR3 is 16 residues long. Germline CDR1 reads SGHTA; CDR2 reads FQGNSA. V was shortened by 4 bases and J by 9 bases, with 24 bases between the two germline ends. The CDR3 sequence is CASSYRGTAQRGAQYF. The CDR3 nucleotides are TGTGCCAGCAGCTACCGCGGGACAGCACAAAGAGGGGCCCAGTACTTC.

The genes are TRBV19 and TRBJ2-2; 10 bases map to TRBD2. CDR1 and CDR2 from the germline V gene are LNHDA and SQIVND (reference sequence). The CDR3 sequence is 19 residues long. The junction had 11 bases not matched to a gene; V was cut back by 4 bases and J by 0 bases. The DNA for the CDR3 is TGTGCCAGTAGTAGGCTTCGGACTAGCGGCACTGCGAACACCGGGGAGCTGTTTTTT. It is translated as CASSRLRTSGTANTGELFF.

The CDR3 DNA follows: TGTGCCACCTGGACAGGGGGCCACCTAAGCACTGAAGCTTTCTTT. Translated, it gives CATWTGGHLSTEAFF. The J gene is TRBJ1-1, the V gene TRBV28; 11 nucleotides agree with TRBD1. From germline, CDR1 is MDHEN and CDR2 SYDVKM. The CDR3 covers 15 residues. The trim removed 10 bases at V and 4 bases at J, leaving 11 bases unmatched.

The J gene is TRBJ2-7, the V gene TRBV7-9; TRBD2 matches 11 bases. V lost 1 base, J lost 2 bases, and 7 bases stayed unmatched. The V gene's germline CDR1 is SEHNR and CDR2 FQNEAQ (reference sequence). The CDR3 runs 17 residues. The DNA of the CDR3 is TGTGCCAGCAGCTTAGGCCCGGGACTAGCGGAGACCTACGAGCAGTACTTC. Its protein product is CASSLGPGLAETYEQYF.

The chain is built from TRBV18 and TRBJ1-2; TRBD1 matches 7 bases. Trimming cost V 6 bases and J 4 bases; bases outside gene matches: 11. Germline CDR1 reads KGHSH; CDR2 reads LQKENI. The CDR3 is made up of 15 amino acids. The CDR3 reads CASSLLEGATYGYTF. As DNA, the CDR3 is TGTGCCAGCTCGCTTCTGGAGGGGGCAACCTATGGCTACACCTTC.

CDR3 region: CASSQDPTSGSVSDTQYF. CDR3 coding DNA: TGCGCCAGCAGCCAAGACCCAACTAGCGGGAGTGTTTCGGATACGCAGTATTTT. The chain carries TRBV4-1 and TRBJ2-3; the match to TRBD2 covers 11 bases. Germline CDR1 MGHRA, CDR2 YSYEKL. This CDR3 is 18 amino acids long. The V and J ends lost 0 bases and 6 bases, in that order; junction bases with no gene match: 11.

V gene TRBV27 combines with J gene TRBJ2-7; TRBD2 matches at 7 bases. This CDR3 is 15 amino acids long. Germline CDR1 reads MNHEY; CDR2 reads SMNVEV (reference sequence). V trimming: 6 bases; J trimming: 2 bases; junction bases outside the gene matches: 10. This CDR3 is CASSPPGLPTYEQYV. Here the CDR3 DNA reads TGTGCCAGCAGCCCCCCGGGACTACCAACCTACGAGCAGTACGTC.

This clone turned up a few times. V and J are TRBV4-1 and TRBJ2-1; the D is unclear. V was shortened by 1 base and J by 7 bases, with 5 bases between the two germline ends. The germline gives CDR1 MGHRA, CDR2 YSYEKL. This CDR3 comprises 12 residues. In DNA, the CDR3 is TGCGCCAGCAGCCAAGTTGCGAATGAGCAGTTCTTC. It yields the protein CASSQVANEQFF.

V usage is TRBV19 and J usage is TRBJ1-5; 7 bases agree with TRBD1. Germline V gives CDR1 LNHDA, CDR2 SQIVND (reference sequence). Trimming cost V 6 bases and J 6 bases; bases outside gene matches: 17. The CDR3 length is 17 residues. The DNA of the CDR3 is TGTGCCAGTAGCTCATACCCACAGGGGCGAGGGAGTCAGCCCCAGCATTTT. Protein product: CASSSYPQGRGSQPQHF.

V and J are TRBV10-3 and TRBJ2-7, with 8 bases aligning to TRBD2. J was trimmed by 3 bases and V by 0 bases; bases with no gene match: 7. CDR1 and CDR2 from the germline V gene are ENHRY and SYGVKD. The CDR3 has 16 amino acids. CDR3 DNA sequence: TGTGCCATCAGTGAGTCTGTGACGGGAGGGTGCTACGAGCAGTACGTC. This codes for CAISESVTGGCYEQYV.

The chain carries TRBV28 and TRBJ1-1; 7 nucleotides line up with TRBD1. The V segment lost 6 bases and the J segment 9 bases; nucleotides outside the gene matches: 19. The length of the CDR3 is 16 residues. CDR1 is MDHEN and CDR2 is SYDVKM in the germline V gene. CDR3 coding DNA: TGTGCCAGCAGCTGGGCGACAGGGCGTTGGGGGCTTCAAGCTTTCTTT. Its protein product is CASSWATGRWGLQAFF. The full variable domain, with the rest looked up from reference TRBV28 and TRBJ1-1, is DVKVTQSSRYLVKRTGEKVFLECVQDMDHENMFWYRQDPGLGLRLIYFSYDVKMKEKGDIPEGYSVSREKKERFSLILESASTNQTSMYLCASSWATGRWGLQAFFGQGTRLTVV.

This chain uses TRBV19 with TRBJ1-6, with 8 positions matching TRBD1. The CDR3 extends over 13 amino acids. Germline trimming cut 7 bases from V and 10 bases from J; bases unmatched to any gene: 6. Germline V CDR1 and CDR2: LNHDA, SQIVND (reference sequence). This chain's CDR3 is CASNDRGWSPLHF. CDR3 coding DNA: TGTGCCAGTAATGACAGGGGCTGGTCACCCCTCCACTTT.

This chain joins TRBV28 and TRBJ1-1; TRBD1 is a possible D gene (6 bases). Trimming took 4 bases from V and 0 from J, leaving 15 bases between them. From germline, CDR1 is MDHEN and CDR2 SYDVKM. CDR3 length: 16 amino acids. The chain's CDR3 is CASSYQGYRVNTEAFF. The CDR3 DNA reads as TGTGCCAGCAGTTATCAGGGGTACAGGGTGAACACTGAAGCTTTCTTT.

This chain connects TRBV10-2 to TRBJ1-1; D is ambiguous. Germline V gene sequence: CDR1 WSHSY, CDR2 SAAADI. The CDR3 totals 14 residues. V gave up 0 bases and J gave up 2 bases, with 7 bases separating them. This chain's CDR3 is CASSESQQNTEAFF. CDR3 nucleotides: TGCGCCAGCAGTGAGTCACAGCAAAACACTGAAGCTTTCTTT.

The chain is built from TRBV27 and TRBJ2-1, with D possibly being TRBD2 (7 bases). The V end was cut by 6 bases, the J end by 0 bases, with 15 bases between. This CDR3 is 16 amino acids long. Germline CDR1 MNHEY, CDR2 SMNVEV (reference sequence). The CDR3, as DNA: TGTGCCAGCAGAACAACAGGGAGGGGCTCCTACAATGAGCAGTTCTTC. Its translation is CASRTTGRGSYNEQFF.

The gene calls are TRBV18 and TRBJ2-7, with a weak D call TRBD2 (5 bases). V was shortened by 5 bases and J by 2 bases, with 10 bases between the two germline ends. CDR3 length: 13 amino acids. CDR1 is KGHSH, CDR2 LQKENI, per germline. Here the CDR3 reads CASSGDYPYEQYF. As DNA, the CDR3 is TGTGCCAGCTCAGGTGACTATCCCTACGAGCAGTACTTC.

The J gene is TRBJ1-2, the V gene TRBV18; no definite D call. Germline-derived CDR1 and CDR2 are KGHSH and LQKENI. V was clipped by 2 bases and J by 2 bases, with 12 bases between them. This CDR3 comprises 15 residues. The CDR3 here is CASSPVEGSNYGYTF. The CDR3 DNA reads as TGTGCCAGCTCACCAGTCGAGGGTTCCAACTATGGCTACACCTTC.

The chain carries TRBV28 and TRBJ1-1; 8 bases are shared with TRBD1. J was trimmed by 8 bases and V by 7 bases; bases with no gene match: 15. Germline values: CDR1 MDHEN, CDR2 SYDVKM. The CDR3 consists of 15 residues. The CDR3, as DNA: TGTGCCAGCACTCTGGGTGGACAGGGAGGCTTCGAAGCTTTCTTT. This encodes CASTLGGQGGFEAFF.

The chain carries TRBV5-4 and TRBJ2-1, with a tentative D call TRBD1 (6 bases). Trimming took 3 bases from V and 10 from J, leaving 17 bases between them. Per germline, CDR1 SGHNT and CDR2 YYREEE (reference sequence). This CDR3 contains 14 residues. In DNA form, the CDR3 reads TGTGCCAGCAGCTCACCGCGAACAGGGTTAGAGCAGTTCTTC. It translates to CASSSPRTGLEQFF.

The gene calls are TRBV19 and TRBJ2-1; 8 positions match TRBD2. V was pared by 1 base and J by 4 bases, with 9 bases of the junction left unmatched. There are 17 residues in the CDR3. Germline V gives CDR1 LNHDA, CDR2 SQIVND (reference sequence). DNA for the CDR3: TGTGCCAGTAGTATAGCTCAAGGAGCGGGAGTATACAATGAGCAGTTCTTC. This codes for CASSIAQGAGVYNEQFF.

The chain couples TRBV15 to TRBJ1-6; 8 bases agree with TRBD1. Germline V lookup: CDR1 LNHNV, CDR2 YYDKDF (reference sequence). V lost 2 bases and J lost 8; bases outside the gene matches: 8. CDR3 length equals 16 residues. The CDR3, as DNA: TGTGCCACCAGCAGACCGACAGGGGCCAGGGATTCACCCCTCCACTTT. This gives the protein CATSRPTGARDSPLHF.

The gene calls are TRBV7-2 and TRBJ2-5, with 8 positions matching TRBD1. V gave up 5 bases and J gave up 1 base; unmatched junction bases: 6. The V gene's germline CDR1 is SGHTA and CDR2 FQGNSA. This CDR3 has 15 residues. The CDR3 nucleotides read TGTGCCAGCAGCCGGATCAGGGGGCCCCAAGAGACCCAGTACTTC. Protein product: CASSRIRGPQETQYF. Full variable domain (missing parts from reference TRBV7-2 and TRBJ2-5): GAGVSQSPSNKVTEKGKDVELRCDPISGHTALYWYRQSLGQGLEFLIYFQGNSAPDKSGLPSDRFSAERTGGSVSTLTIQRTQQEDSAVYLCASSRIRGPQETQYFGPGTRLLVL.